The 5 T cell receptor beta chains below all came from one sample that was sequenced in a study of T-cell memory formation after mild COVID-19. TCRdb fed the 5' RACE reads into MiXCR, producing one record per CDR3 protein. The sample consists of 400,000 to 500,000 distinct CDR3 sequences, 20% of them appearing once. Sequencing was done on a sample of PBMCs or a T cell subset sorted from them (not recorded which). The receptors stem from an adult woman who had mild COVID-19 (a few samples of this study predate the infection). Cell type and time point are not known.

In regard to this clonotype: Likely a read error: the CDR3 ends without its conserved phenylalanine or tryptophan. This rearrangement joins TRBV6-5 to TRBJ2-7; possibly TRBD1 for D (6 bases). Trimming shortened V by 5 bases and J by 2 bases, and 19 bases separated the two germline ends. The CDR3 has 16 amino acids. Germline CDR1 reads MNHEY; CDR2 reads SVGAGI. The CDR3 region is CASSTGIGGPTYEQYL. The CDR3 DNA is TGTGCCAGCAGTACAGGGATAGGGGGACCGACCTACGAGCAGTACTTG.

This clonotype was seen a handful of times. CDR3 sequence: CASSQDLVAAGRRAEAFF. The CDR3 coding sequence is TGTGCCAGCAGCCAAGATCTCGTTGCGGCGGGGAGAAGGGCTGAAGCTTTCTTT. The genes are TRBV3-1 and TRBJ1-1; D gene ambiguous. V dropped 0 bases and J dropped 6 bases, with 23 bases sitting between them. Germline values: CDR1 LGHDT, CDR2 YNNKEL (reference sequence). CDR3 length: 18 amino acids.

There are a few counts of this clonotype. The rearrangement uses TRBV12-3 or TRBV12-4 and TRBJ2-7; maybe TRBD1 (6 bases). V was clipped by 6 bases and J by 2 bases, with 11 bases between them. This CDR3 is built from 13 residues. The CDR3 DNA sequence: TGTGCCAGCAGGGACAGCCGGACCTACGAGCAGTACTTC. Its protein is CASRDSRTYEQYF.

This clonotype was seen only a few times. The chain uses TRBV12-3 or TRBV12-4 and TRBJ2-2, with D possibly matching TRBD1 (6 bases). V shed 6 bases and J shed 5 bases, with 13 bases lying between them. The CDR3 consists of 14 residues. In nucleotides, the CDR3 is TGTGCCAGCAGAGATAACAGGGATACCGGGGAGCTGTTTTTT. It codes for CASRDNRDTGELFF.

This clonotype was found many times. One end of the junction fails to match germline, which may point to a read error. V gene TRBV5-1 combines with J gene TRBJ2-3, with a weak D call TRBD2 (6 bases). CDR3 length: 16 residues. Per germline, CDR1 SGHRS and CDR2 YFSETQ. In nucleotides, the CDR3 is TGTGCCAGCAGCTTGGCCGGGCGGGGTAGCACAGATACGCAGTATTTT. The encoded protein is CASSLAGRGSTDTQYF. The full variable domain, with the rest looked up from reference TRBV5-1 and TRBJ2-3, is KAGVTQTPRYLIKTRGQQVTLSCSPISGHRSVSWYQQTPGQGLQFLFEYFSETQRNKGNFPGRFSGRQFSNSRSEMNVSTLELGDSALYLCASSLAGRGSTDTQYFGPGTRLTVL.